These T cell receptor beta chains were read from a single sample in a study of glioma-infiltrating T cells. TCRdb recomputed calls from the multiplex PCR reads with MiXCR, one row per CDR3 protein. The table records about 130,000 distinct CDR3 sequences, 24% of them present only once. Sample: glioma tissue, nonneoplastic brain tissue, or PBMCs (not recorded which). These receptors all come from a human donor with low-grade glioma or glioblastoma, undergoing nonglioma brain surgery, or in good health (not recorded which). Both conserved end residues are part of each CDR3. D genes are given only for firm matches. Not all rows give a size; the values are once, few, many and, for expanded clones, a class.

cdr3_aa	v_call	j_call	d_call	clone_size
CASSPRHSNTEAFF	TRBV18	TRBJ1-1	-	-
CASSGLALTDTQYF	TRBV6-1	TRBJ2-3	TRBD2	many
CASSLGVAGLLYNEQFF	TRBV11-2	TRBJ2-1	TRBD2	-
CSARPRGPEAFF	TRBV20-1	TRBJ1-1	-	-
CASSPPGAVQYF	TRBV18	TRBJ2-3	-	-
CASSRAGSTEAFF	TRBV18	TRBJ1-1	-	-
CASSQDSDTIEKLFF	TRBV14	TRBJ1-4	-	-
CASSRRGGNTEAFF	TRBV12-3/TRBV12-4	TRBJ1-1	-	-
CASSPRWEGSETQYF	TRBV19	TRBJ2-5	-	few
CSARGQVVGAGYNEQFF	TRBV20-1	TRBJ2-1	-	-
CASHKGGASGYGYTF	TRBV27	TRBJ1-2	-	few
CASSSLGQGFTGELFF	TRBV7-3	TRBJ2-2	TRBD1	few
CASRTLADTQYF	TRBV12-3/TRBV12-4	TRBJ2-3	-	few
CASSTPQDASYGYTF	TRBV19	TRBJ1-2	-	-
CASSLAGGEDEQFF	TRBV7-6	TRBJ2-1	-	-
CASSDQGRRGGKNEQFF	TRBV6-1	TRBJ2-1	TRBD2	few
CASSQGLAGGPIETQYF	TRBV7-2	TRBJ2-5	TRBD2	-
CASSQDSPLAGVETQYF	TRBV4-1	TRBJ2-5	TRBD2	-
CATSDRQGVNQPQHF	TRBV24-1	TRBJ1-5	TRBD1	many
CASSQLNEKLFF	TRBV4-1	TRBJ1-4	-	many
CASSIGASGRSGELFF	TRBV19	TRBJ2-2	-	-
CASSFRTGRADNEQFF	TRBV12-3/TRBV12-4	TRBJ2-1	-	-
CASSQFLYSNQPQHF	TRBV2	TRBJ1-5	-	-
CSVVETGGPNYGYTF	TRBV29-1	TRBJ1-2	TRBD1	-